This T cell receptor beta chain was sequenced for a study of early T cells in non-severe SARS-CoV-2 infection. This clonotype was seen a handful of times. TCRdb re-analysed the 5' RACE reads in MiXCR, keeping a single row per CDR3 protein. The sample contains around 60,000 distinct CDR3 sequences, 9.5% to 15% of which appear only once. The sample was whole blood. The clonotype was recovered from an adult who was a healthcare worker with PCR-confirmed SARS-CoV-2 infection or an uninfected control (not recorded which).

This CDR3 reads CSVAGGFSSYNSPLHF. The CDR3, as DNA: TGCAGCGTTGCAGGGGGATTTAGCTCCTATAATTCACCCCTCCACTTT. The gene calls are TRBV29-1 and TRBJ1-6; the match to TRBD1 covers 7 bases. Looked up from germline, CDR1 is SQVTM and CDR2 is ANQGSEA. V gave up 4 bases and J gave up 0 bases; unmatched junction bases: 6. The CDR3 spans 16 residues.